This T cell receptor (beta chain) is from a study of patients and donors after allogeneic stem cell transplantation. CDR1 is SGHTA, CDR2 FQGTGA, per germline. The CDR3 loop spans 15 amino acids. V lost 1 base and J 2 bases, leaving 11 bases between the germline ends. TCRdb used MiXCR to reprocess the RT-PCR reads, holding one entry per CDR3 protein. Counted here are about 410,000 distinct CDR3 sequences, 15% to 20% occurring once; the ten biggest clones make up less than 9.5%. V gene TRBV7-3 combines with J gene TRBJ2-5; D gene uncertain. The clonotype comes from a human donor who was either an allogeneic HSCT recipient or a stem cell or donor lymphocyte infusion donor (not recorded which). It is not recorded whose cells these are; they may come from a transplant donor. Sequencing was done on a sample of blood, either unsorted or a sorted T cell fraction (not recorded which). The CDR3 protein is CASSLNPGTQETQYF. In DNA, the CDR3 is TGTGCCAGCAGCTTAAACCCGGGTACTCAAGAGACCCAGTACTTC.